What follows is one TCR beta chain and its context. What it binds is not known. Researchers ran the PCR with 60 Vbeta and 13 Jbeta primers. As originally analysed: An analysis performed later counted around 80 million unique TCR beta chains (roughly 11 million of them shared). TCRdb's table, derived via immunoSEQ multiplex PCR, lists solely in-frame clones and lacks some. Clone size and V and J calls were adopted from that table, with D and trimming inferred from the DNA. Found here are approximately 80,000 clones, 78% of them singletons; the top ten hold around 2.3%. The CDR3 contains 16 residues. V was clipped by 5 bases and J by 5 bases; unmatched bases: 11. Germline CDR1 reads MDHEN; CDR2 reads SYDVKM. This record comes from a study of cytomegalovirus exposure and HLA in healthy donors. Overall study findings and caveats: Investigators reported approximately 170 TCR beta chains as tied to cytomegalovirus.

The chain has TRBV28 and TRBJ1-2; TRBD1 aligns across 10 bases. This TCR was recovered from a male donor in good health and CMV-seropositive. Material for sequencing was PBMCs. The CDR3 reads CASSPSGTGEDYGYTF. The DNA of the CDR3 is TGTGCCAGCAGTCCCTCCGGGACAGGGGAGGATTATGGCTACACCTTC.